The 12 T cell receptor beta chains listed next were all sequenced from one sample in a study of blood T cell repertoires in COVID-19. This table comes from immunoSEQ multiplex PCR, and its TCRdb copy is limited to in-frame clones, with some not included. The sample contains roughly 230,000 clones, roughly 85% of which appear only once. The sequencing input was PBMCs or T cells enriched from blood (not recorded which). The receptors were gathered from a woman aged 50 to 60 who had been exposed to COVID-19.

The chain combines TRBV28 with TRBJ2-7, with 11 bases identical to TRBD1. Germline lookup yields CDR1 MDHEN and CDR2 SYDVKM. V lost 5 bases and J lost 5; bases outside the gene matches: 11. The CDR3 covers 16 residues. The CDR3 nucleotides read TGTGCCAGCAGTGGAACCGGGACAGGGGGTAGGAACGAGCAGTACTTC. Translating it yields CASSGTGTGGRNEQYF.

The V and J genes are TRBV19 and TRBJ1-2; a possible D gene is TRBD1 (6 bases). Germline V gene data show CDR1 as LNHDA and CDR2 as SQIVND (reference sequence). The CDR3 length is 14 residues. V dropped 4 bases and J dropped 4 bases, with 13 bases sitting between them. CDR3 in amino acids: CASSKTGTRYGYTF. The CDR3 coding sequence is TGTGCCAGTAGTAAAACAGGGACCCGCTATGGCTACACCTTC.

The chain carries TRBV25-1 and TRBJ1-1; D is unresolved. Germline V gene lookup returns CDR1 MGHDK and CDR2 SYGVNS. V lost 2 bases and J lost 4, with 11 bases in between. This CDR3 has 14 residues. This CDR3 is CASSEVAAATEAFF. The CDR3 DNA is TGTGCCAGCAGTGAAGTAGCCGCGGCCACTGAAGCTTTCTTT.

This clone has just a few counts. Other DNA sequences in this sample translate to the same CDR3. The chain combines TRBV12-3 or TRBV12-4 with TRBJ1-1; TRBD1 might be the D (5 bases). The CDR3 totals 12 residues. The ends were cut back, 5 bases at V and 4 bases at J, with 8 bases in the middle. CDR3 sequence (DNA): TGTGCCAGCAGTGGGCAGGGCACTGAAGCTTTCTTT. Amino acids: CASSGQGTEAFF.

J is TRBJ2-1 and V is TRBV6-5, with TRBD2 as a possible D gene (6 bases). V lost 6 bases and J lost 0, with 12 bases in between. Germline values: CDR1 MNHEY, CDR2 SVGAGI. This CDR3 has 15 residues. The CDR3 region is CASRSRGVSYNEQFF. CDR3 in DNA: TGTGCCAGCAGATCCCGCGGGGTCTCCTACAATGAGCAGTTCTTC.

CDR3 coding DNA: TGTGCCAGTAGTACGGGGTTAGCGGGCGCCCCCGGGGAGCTGTTTTTT. Its translation: CASSTGLAGAPGELFF. This chain connects TRBV19 to TRBJ2-2, with 7 bases fitting TRBD2. Trimming took 4 bases from V and 6 from J; bases not matched to a gene: 11. The CDR3 is made up of 16 amino acids. Germline V lookup: CDR1 LNHDA, CDR2 SQIVND (reference sequence).

The chain carries TRBV28 and TRBJ2-7; TRBD2 agrees at 10 bases. The CDR3 is 15 residues long. The J segment lost 2 bases and the V segment lost 4 bases, leaving 5 bases of the junction unmatched. The germline V gene encodes CDR1 MDHEN and CDR2 SYDVKM. The CDR3 loop is CASSSGGLAAYEQYF. CDR3 coding DNA: TGTGCCAGCAGTTCCGGAGGACTAGCGGCCTACGAGCAGTACTTC.

The rearrangement uses TRBV21-1 and TRBJ2-7; TRBD1 was called by the table and not checked on the DNA. TRBV21-1 is shown as a pseudogene. CDR3 length: 15 residues. CDR3 sequence (DNA): TGTGCCAGCAGCATACAGTCGGTTAGCTCCTACGAGCAGTACTTC. It codes for CASSIQSVSSYEQYF.

The V and J genes are TRBV6-1 and TRBJ1-5, with D maybe TRBD1 (6 bases). Looked up from germline, CDR1 is MNHNS and CDR2 is SASEGT. The length of the CDR3 is 13 residues. Trimming removed 3 bases at V and 7 bases at J, with 10 bases between. This CDR3 is CASSDGTYQPQHF. The CDR3 DNA sequence: TGTGCCAGCAGTGATGGGACATACCAGCCCCAGCATTTT.

This chain uses TRBV6-5 with TRBJ2-3; TRBD2 might be the D (6 bases). Germline assignment: CDR1 MNHEY and CDR2 SVGAGI. This CDR3 is 11 amino acids long. V was shortened by 8 bases and J by 7 bases, with 10 bases between the two germline ends. CDR3 DNA: TGTGCCAGCCCGCGGGGAAATACGCAGTATTTT. Translating it yields CASPRGNTQYF.

The V gene is TRBV5-1, the J gene TRBJ1-1; no definite D call. Trimming pared 1 base from V and 1 base from J, leaving 8 bases between. This CDR3 is 14 amino acids long. CDR1 is SGHRS, CDR2 YFSETQ, per germline. DNA for the CDR3: TGCGCCAGCAGCTTGCAGCGGTCGAACACTGAAGCTTTCTTT. Its translation is CASSLQRSNTEAFF. The variable domain in full, completed from reference TRBV5-1 and TRBJ1-1, reads KAGVTQTPRYLIKTRGQQVTLSCSPISGHRSVSWYQQTPGQGLQFLFEYFSETQRNKGNFPGRFSGRQFSNSRSEMNVSTLELGDSALYLCASSLQRSNTEAFFGQGTRLTVV.

This chain joins TRBV5-1 and TRBJ1-1; a possible D gene is TRBD1 (6 bases). The CDR3 is made up of 13 amino acids. The V and J ends lost 5 bases and 3 bases respectively, with 11 bases between them. Germline CDR1 is SGHRS and CDR2 is YFSETQ. The CDR3 loop reads CASRWGLDTEAFF. DNA of the CDR3: TGCGCCAGCAGATGGGGGCTGGACACTGAAGCTTTCTTT.